This TCR beta chain derives from a study of T cell repertoires in cytomegalovirus infection. Study summary: CMV infection plus the matching HLA type was flagged by public TCR beta signatures.

The CDR3 has 16 residues. V shed 2 bases and J 3 bases; nucleotides not matched to a gene: 7. The germline V gene has CDR1 SGHVS and CDR2 FQNEAQ. This clonotype was seen a few times. TCRdb re-called the reads with MiXCR, one entry per CDR3 protein. Among 450,000 to 650,000 distinct CDR3 sequences listed, about a quarter were seen once. This clonotype was sampled from a human donor in good health (CMV status not recorded). Some clones in this sample may be carry-over from other donors' samples. The gene calls are TRBV7-8 and TRBJ2-5; the match to TRBD2 covers 9 bases. Specimen: PBMCs. The CDR3 DNA follows: TGTGCCAGCAGCTTATATAATAGCGGGAGAGAAGAGACCCAGTACTTC. This sequence encodes CASSLYNSGREETQYF. Combining the CDR3 with reference TRBV7-8 and TRBJ2-5 gives the whole variable domain GAGVSQSPRYKVAKRGQDVALRCDPISGHVSLFWYQQALGQGPEFLTYFQNEAQLDKSGLPSDRFFAERPEGSVSTLKIQRTQQEDSAVYLCASSLYNSGREETQYFGPGTRLLVL.